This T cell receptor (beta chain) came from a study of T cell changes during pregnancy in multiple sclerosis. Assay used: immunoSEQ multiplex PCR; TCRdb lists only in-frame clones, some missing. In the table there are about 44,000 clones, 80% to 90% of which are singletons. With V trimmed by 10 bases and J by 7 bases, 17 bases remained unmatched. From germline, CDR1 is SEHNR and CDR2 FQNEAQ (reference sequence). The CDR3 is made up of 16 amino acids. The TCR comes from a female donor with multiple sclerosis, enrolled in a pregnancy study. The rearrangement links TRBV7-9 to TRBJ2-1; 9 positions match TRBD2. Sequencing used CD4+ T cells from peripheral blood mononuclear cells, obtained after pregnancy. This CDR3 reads CAIPRPGTSTGNEQFF. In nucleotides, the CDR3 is TGTGCCATTCCGCGGCCCGGGACTAGCACAGGAAATGAGCAGTTCTTC.